A single sample gave rise to the 21 T cell receptor beta chains below, sequenced in a study of blood T cell repertoires in COVID-19. Repertoires were generated with immunoSEQ multiplex PCR, while TCRdb's copy carries only in-frame clones and drops some. The sample contains under 300,000 clones, around 84% of which appear only once. Sequencing was performed on peripheral blood. The receptors here all came from a woman between 65 and 79 years old with active or convalescent COVID-19.

The genes are TRBV4-3 and TRBJ2-5; D gene ambiguous. The V gene lost 0 bases and the J gene lost 1 base, with 9 bases spanning the gap. Germline CDR1 and CDR2: LGHNA and YSLEER. This CDR3 has 15 residues. The CDR3 coding sequence is TGCGCCAGCAGCCAAGAACTCCTTGGCCAAGAGACCCAGTACTTC. This translates into CASSQELLGQETQYF.

This chain connects TRBV3-1 (or the pseudogene TRBV3-2) to TRBJ1-1; D call uncertain. This CDR3 has 13 amino acids. Trimming removed 0 bases from V and 9 bases from J, with 11 bases in between. Germline-derived CDR1 and CDR2 are LGHDT and YNNKEL (reference sequence). This CDR3 is CASSQEGAPKAFF. The CDR3, as DNA: TGTGCCAGCAGCCAAGAAGGAGCTCCGAAAGCTTTCTTT.

In its sample, this clone was seen a few times. The chain uses TRBV10-1 and TRBJ2-2; no clear D gene. Trimming removed 4 bases at V and 7 bases at J, with 10 bases between. The CDR3 covers 13 residues. Germline CDR1 reads WNHNN; CDR2 reads SYGVQD (reference sequence). This chain's CDR3 is CASSASASGELFF. CDR3 in DNA: TGCGCCAGCAGTGCATCAGCGAGCGGGGAGCTGTTTTTT.

This sequence joins TRBV2 and TRBJ2-1; D is unclear. Trimming shortened V by 1 base and J by 6 bases, and 13 bases separated the two germline ends. The length of the CDR3 is 15 residues. From germline, CDR1 is SNHLY and CDR2 FYNNEI. The CDR3 protein is CASSEGAPLGNEQFF. CDR3 coding DNA: TGTGCCAGCAGTGAAGGCGCCCCCCTCGGCAATGAGCAGTTCTTC.

The CDR3 DNA reads as TGTGCCAGCAGTTCTAGATCTGCCGGGGAGCTGTTTTTT. Translated: CASSSRSAGELFF. The rearrangement joins TRBV6-5 to TRBJ2-2; D unclear. V was cut by 4 bases and J by 6 bases, with 9 bases left in between. Germline lookup yields CDR1 MNHEY and CDR2 SVGAGI. CDR3 length equals 13 residues.

This clone was seen a handful of times. The chain joins TRBV6-1 to TRBJ1-2, with D unclear. Germline CDR1 and CDR2: MNHNS and SASEGT. The germline V and J ends were trimmed by 1 base and 1 base, with 10 bases remaining between them. This CDR3 is built from 15 residues. Written as DNA, the CDR3 is TGTGCCAGCAGTGAAGGTCCCCTCCTTAACTATGGCTACACCTTC. This sequence encodes CASSEGPLLNYGYTF.

The chain couples TRBV7-9 to TRBJ2-5; TRBD1 is a possible D gene (5 bases). Germline V gene lookup returns CDR1 SEHNR and CDR2 FQNEAQ (reference sequence). This CDR3 comprises 15 residues. V was trimmed by 3 bases and J by 4 bases, leaving 15 bases between them. The CDR3 region is CASSFGQGARETQYF. In DNA form, the CDR3 reads TGTGCCAGCAGCTTCGGGCAGGGCGCTCGAGAGACCCAGTACTTC. Variable domain in full (rest from reference TRBV7-9 and TRBJ2-5): DTGVSQNPRHKITKRGQNVTFRCDPISEHNRLYWYRQTLGQGPEFLTYFQNEAQLEKSRLLSDRFSAERPKGSFSTLEIQRTEQGDSAMYLCASSFGQGARETQYFGPGTRLLVL.

The V gene is TRBV5-5, the J gene TRBJ2-1; 13 nucleotides agree with TRBD2. The length of the CDR3 is 15 residues. Germline values: CDR1 SGHKS, CDR2 YYEKEE (reference sequence). V trimming: 4 bases; J trimming: 4 bases; junction bases outside the gene matches: 2. The CDR3 protein is CASSGLAGEYNEQFF. CDR3 in DNA: TGTGCCAGCAGCGGACTAGCGGGGGAGTACAATGAGCAGTTCTTC. Together with reference TRBV5-5 and TRBJ2-1, the CDR3 gives the full variable domain: DAGVTQSPTHLIKTRGQQVTLRCSPISGHKSVSWYQQVLGQGPQFIFQYYEKEERGRGNFPDRFSARQFPNYSSELNVNALLLGDSALYLCASSGLAGEYNEQFFGPGTRLTVL.

The J gene is TRBJ1-1, the V gene TRBV9, with unresolved D. The CDR3 has 13 amino acids. V was shortened by 3 bases and J by 3 bases, with 9 bases between the two germline ends. The germline V gene has CDR1 SGDLS and CDR2 YYNGEE. CDR3 bases: TGTGCCAGCAGCGGTGGGCTGTACACTGAAGCTTTCTTT. As protein: CASSGGLYTEAFF.

The V and J genes are TRBV6-1 and TRBJ1-1, with D maybe TRBD1 (5 bases). V was cut by 1 base and J by 6 bases, with 9 bases left in between. Germline CDR1 is MNHNS and CDR2 is SASEGT. The CDR3 extends over 13 amino acids. This chain's CDR3 is CASSEGEQAEAFF. The CDR3 coding sequence is TGTGCCAGCAGTGAAGGGGAACAGGCTGAAGCTTTCTTT.

The chain joins TRBV27 to TRBJ1-5; 8 nucleotides align to TRBD1. J gave up 4 bases and V 3 bases, and 2 bases lay outside the gene matches. This CDR3 has 14 residues. Germline CDR1 and CDR2: MNHEY and SMNVEV (reference sequence). The CDR3 loop is CASSFQGANQPQHF. The CDR3 DNA is TGTGCCAGCAGTTTTCAGGGGGCAAATCAGCCCCAGCATTTT.

The CDR3 region has the DNA TGCGCCAGCAGCTTGGGCCCGCGGGAGACCCAGTACTTC. Its translation is CASSLGPRETQYF. This chain uses TRBV5-1 with TRBJ2-5; no firm D call. The CDR3 totals 13 residues. Germline values: CDR1 SGHRS, CDR2 YFSETQ. Between the trimmed V and J ends, which lost 0 bases and 5 bases, there was a span of 8 bases.

The chain employs TRBV19 and TRBJ1-5; 10 nucleotides align to TRBD1. This CDR3 is 14 amino acids long. The V gene end was trimmed by 6 bases and the J gene end by 7 bases; junction bases not matched to a gene: 6. The germline gives CDR1 LNHDA, CDR2 SQIVND (reference sequence). For the CDR3, the DNA is TGTGCCAGTAGACCGGGACAGGGGAACCAGCCCCAGCATTTT. Its translation is CASRPGQGNQPQHF. The entire variable domain, with the rest obtained from reference TRBV19 and TRBJ1-5, is as follows: DGGITQSPKYLFRKEGQNVTLSCEQNLNHDAMYWYRQDPGQGLRLIYYSQIVNDFQKGDIAEGYSVSREKKESFPLTVTSAQKNPTAFYLCASRPGQGNQPQHFGDGTRLSIL.

CDR3 amino acids: CASTTSGANEQFF. In DNA form, the CDR3 reads TGTGCCAGTACGACTAGCGGGGCCAATGAGCAGTTCTTC. This sequence joins TRBV6-5 and TRBJ2-1; 11 bases match TRBD2. The CDR3 is 13 residues long. Trimming at V came to 9 bases and at J to 6 bases, leaving 4 bases not matched to a gene. Germline CDR1 MNHEY, CDR2 SVGAGI.

This clone was seen a single time. CDR3 bases: TGTGCCAGCAGCTTTTTTACAGTTGGGGAAAAACTGTTTTTT. Translating it yields CASSFFTVGEKLFF. V gene TRBV5-6 combines with J gene TRBJ1-4; no firm D call. The CDR3 is made up of 14 amino acids. Looked up from germline, CDR1 is SGHDT and CDR2 is YYEEEE. V gave up 2 bases and J gave up 8 bases, with 13 bases separating them.

This clone has just a few counts. The rearrangement uses TRBV24-1 and TRBJ1-4, with 9 bases matching TRBD1. With V trimmed by 4 bases and J by 8 bases, 13 bases remained unmatched. This CDR3 contains 17 residues. Germline V gene lookup returns CDR1 KGHDR and CDR2 SFDVKD. The CDR3 coding sequence is TGTGCCACCAGTGACCGACCACCGGGACAGGGAGGCGAAAAACTGTTTTTT. Its translation: CATSDRPPGQGGEKLFF.

The V gene is TRBV12-3 or TRBV12-4, the J gene TRBJ1-2; 8 bases line up with TRBD1. This CDR3 region has 12 residues. Losses at the gene ends were 6 bases for V and 9 bases for J; bases not matched to a gene: 6. CDR3 region: CASSQGAVRYTF. DNA of the CDR3: TGTGCCAGCAGCCAGGGGGCAGTCCGCTACACCTTC.

The chain links TRBV6-5 to TRBJ1-1; tentatively, D is TRBD1 (5 bases). V lost 2 bases, J lost 7 bases, and 14 bases lay in between. This CDR3 is built from 14 residues. The germline V gene has CDR1 MNHEY and CDR2 SVGAGI. The CDR3 DNA reads TGTGCCAGCAGTTACCCCCCGGGGAGGGGTGAAGCTTTCTTT. Its translation is CASSYPPGRGEAFF.

V usage is TRBV9 and J usage is TRBJ2-5; tentatively, D is TRBD1 (5 bases). Germline V gives CDR1 SGDLS, CDR2 YYNGEE. CDR3 length: 13 amino acids. Trimming took off 1 base at V and 3 bases at J, with 7 bases between the two ends. CDR3 sequence reads: CASSVQGKETQYF. In nucleotides, the CDR3 is TGTGCCAGCAGCGTACAGGGAAAAGAGACCCAGTACTTC.

The chain is built from TRBV16 and TRBJ1-5; D perhaps matches TRBD1 (5 bases). CDR3 size: 15 residues. Between the trimmed V and J ends, which lost 3 bases and 2 bases, there was a span of 11 bases. Germline CDR1 is KGHSY and CDR2 is FQNENV. CDR3 sequence reads: CASSHRAGRNQPQHF. CDR3 DNA: TGTGCCAGCAGCCACAGGGCTGGACGCAATCAGCCCCAGCATTTT.

The chain recombines TRBV6-6 with TRBJ1-5, with 7 bases fitting TRBD1. CDR1 is MNHNY, CDR2 SVGAGI, per germline (reference sequence). Trimming cost V 3 bases and J 3 bases; bases outside gene matches: 2. This CDR3 comprises 14 residues. CDR3 coding DNA: TGTGCCAGCAGTTATACAGGGGTCAATCAGCCCCAGCATTTT. Its translation is CASSYTGVNQPQHF.